These 27 T cell receptor beta chains were sequenced from one sample in a study of T-cell reconstitution after alpha-beta-depleted transplantation in children. For TCRbeta, the library was prepared with unique molecular identifiers. Using its own MiXCR run on the PCR reads, TCRdb lists one record per CDR3 protein. Of around 410,000 distinct CDR3 sequences listed, roughly 11% were seen once; the top ten hold approximately 5%. This material consisted of PBMCs from the stem cell graft donor, taken from the stem cell graft. Receptor source: a human donor who donated a stem cell graft to a child with acute myeloid leukemia.

V is TRBV5-1 and J is TRBJ2-7; 12 nucleotides match TRBD2. The germline V gene encodes CDR1 SGHRS and CDR2 YFSETQ. The CDR3 is 15 amino acids. Germline trimming cut 4 bases from V and 2 bases from J; bases unmatched to any gene: 4. CDR3 residues: CASSGGLAGTYEQYF. As DNA, the CDR3 is TGCGCCAGCAGCGGGGGACTAGCGGGTACCTACGAGCAGTACTTC.

In its sample, this clonotype was seen many times. This chain links TRBV9 with TRBJ2-3; maybe TRBD2 (5 bases). Germline values: CDR1 SGDLS, CDR2 YYNGEE. The CDR3 contains 14 residues. V shed 0 bases and J shed 4 bases, with 9 bases lying between them. CDR3 nucleotide sequence: TGTGCCAGCAGCGTAGGGGCGGGTTCAGATACGCAGTATTTT. As protein: CASSVGAGSDTQYF.

This clonotype has ten or more counts. The genes are TRBV10-2 and TRBJ2-5, with unresolved D. The CDR3 totals 13 residues. Germline-derived CDR1 and CDR2 are WSHSY and SAAADI. The V end was cut by 0 bases, the J end by 5 bases, with 7 bases between. The CDR3 loop is CASSESMRETQYF. The CDR3 region has the DNA TGCGCCAGCAGTGAGTCGATGCGGGAGACCCAGTACTTC.

This clonotype was observed a few times. The chain has TRBV7-3 and TRBJ2-1; TRBD2 matches 11 bases. The CDR3 is 16 residues long. Trimming at V came to 5 bases and at J to 2 bases, leaving 5 bases not matched to a gene. Germline values: CDR1 SGHTA, CDR2 FQGTGA. CDR3 in amino acids: CASSLQLAGAYNEQFF. The CDR3 DNA reads TGTGCCAGCAGCCTCCAACTAGCGGGAGCCTACAATGAGCAGTTCTTC.

This clonotype turned up a few times. The V call is TRBV20-1, the J call TRBJ2-5, with 9 bases matching TRBD1. The V gene's germline CDR1 is DFQATT and CDR2 SNEGSKA (reference sequence). Trimming took 3 bases from V and 5 from J; bases not matched to a gene: 7. CDR3 length: 14 amino acids. The CDR3 reads CSASPGQGGETQYF. The CDR3 DNA is TGCAGTGCTAGCCCGGGACAGGGTGGCGAGACCCAGTACTTC.

This clonotype was detected only a few times. The chain links TRBV6-2 or TRBV6-3 to TRBJ2-7; 9 bases align to TRBD1. After removal of 6 bases from V and 4 bases from J, the junction contained 4 bases not matched to a gene. From germline, CDR1 is MNHEY and CDR2 SVGEGT. The CDR3 has 13 amino acids. CDR3 protein: CASRGTGRYEQYF. The CDR3 nucleotides are TGTGCCAGCAGGGGGACAGGGCGTTACGAGCAGTACTTC.

This clonotype appeared many times. The J gene is TRBJ2-7, the V gene TRBV7-2; 7 bases are a match to TRBD1. V dropped 1 base and J dropped 3; count of bases not matched to a gene: 3. The CDR3 totals 14 residues. CDR1 SGHTA and CDR2 FQGNSA come from the germline V gene. The CDR3 DNA sequence: TGTGCCAGCAGCTTAGGAAGGGACAGCTACGAGCAGTACTTC. It codes for CASSLGRDSYEQYF.

The J gene is TRBJ2-4, the V gene TRBV5-1, with 10 bases identical to TRBD2. Germline loops: CDR1 SGHRS, CDR2 YFSETQ. This CDR3 has 15 amino acids. With 3 bases clipped from V and 7 bases from J, the junction kept 7 bases outside the gene matches. CDR3 in DNA: TGCGCCAGCAGCTCCTTAGCGGGAGGAGGGAACATTCAGTACTTC. It is translated as CASSSLAGGGNIQYF.

In its sample, this clonotype was seen a few times. The rearrangement uses TRBV18 and TRBJ2-2, with 13 bases lining up with TRBD2. Trimming at V came to 4 bases and at J to 1 base, leaving 9 bases not matched to a gene. The CDR3 sequence is 19 residues long. Per the germline V gene, CDR1 is KGHSH and CDR2 is LQKENI. CDR3 sequence (DNA): TGTGCCAGCTCACTCCGGACTAGCGGGAGCGTCGAGAACACCGGGGAGCTGTTTTTT. Protein product: CASSLRTSGSVENTGELFF.

This chain connects TRBV6-1 to TRBJ2-7; TRBD2 matches 11 bases. Germline lookup yields CDR1 MNHNS and CDR2 SASEGT. V trimming: 7 bases; J trimming: 0 bases; junction bases outside the gene matches: 5. The CDR3 is made up of 15 amino acids. DNA for the CDR3: TGTGCCAGCAACCTAGGACTAGCGGGCTCCTACGAGCAGTACTTC. Encoded protein: CASNLGLAGSYEQYF.

The rearrangement uses TRBV6-5 and TRBJ1-6; D is possibly TRBD1 (6 bases). This CDR3 has 15 amino acids. Trimming shortened V by 2 bases and J by 8 bases, and 13 bases separated the two germline ends. In germline, CDR1 is MNHEY, CDR2 SVGAGI. The CDR3 bases are TGTGCCAGCAGTTACGGGACACTACAAGATTCACCCCTCCACTTT. It encodes CASSYGTLQDSPLHF.

This clonotype has only a few counts. CDR3: CASSLVVPDTQYF. The CDR3 DNA follows: TGTGCCAGCAGCCTAGTGGTCCCAGATACGCAGTATTTT. The chain uses TRBV14 and TRBJ2-3; D ambiguous. Per the germline V gene, CDR1 is SGHDN and CDR2 is FVKESK. V dropped 4 bases and J dropped 4 bases, with 9 bases sitting between them. CDR3 length equals 13 residues.

V usage is TRBV5-1 and J usage is TRBJ2-5; D not resolved. The CDR3 spans 12 residues. Per the germline V gene, CDR1 is SGHRS and CDR2 is YFSETQ. The V and J ends lost 10 bases and 4 bases respectively, with 14 bases between them. CDR3 sequence: CASMGNSETQYF. The CDR3 region has the DNA TGCGCCTCGATGGGCAATTCAGAGACCCAGTACTTC. Full variable domain (outside the CDR3, taken from reference TRBV5-1 and TRBJ2-5): KAGVTQTPRYLIKTRGQQVTLSCSPISGHRSVSWYQQTPGQGLQFLFEYFSETQRNKGNFPGRFSGRQFSNSRSEMNVSTLELGDSALYLCASMGNSETQYFGPGTRLLVL.

In this sample, this clonotype turned up many times. V usage is TRBV12-3 or TRBV12-4 and J usage is TRBJ2-7, with 7 bases that match TRBD1. V lost 7 bases, J lost 7 bases, and 16 bases stayed unmatched. This CDR3 has 15 residues. The CDR3, as DNA: TGTGCCAGCAATAATAGACAGGGTGGGTCTCGGGAGCAGTACTTC. It encodes CASNNRQGGSREQYF.

The table lists this clonotype with many counts. The chain is built from TRBV10-2 and TRBJ1-2; D gene uncertain. The CDR3 is 15 amino acids. V lost 0 bases and J lost 7, with 15 bases in between. Germline lookup yields CDR1 WSHSY and CDR2 SAAADI. The CDR3 nucleotides are TGCGCCAGCAGTGAGTCGGCAGACTTCGGTTTTGGCTACACCTTC. Residues: CASSESADFGFGYTF.

This clonotype was picked up a small number of times. The V call is TRBV18, the J call TRBJ2-1; 14 bases fit TRBD2. The CDR3 spans 15 residues. Losses at the gene ends were 0 bases for V and 9 bases for J; bases not matched to a gene: 1. CDR1 KGHSH and CDR2 LQKENI come from the germline V gene. CDR3 bases: TGTGCCAGCTCACCACCGACTAGCGGGAGGGGTGAGCAGTTCTTC. Protein sequence: CASSPPTSGRGEQFF.

This clonotype was found a few times. V is TRBV5-1 and J is TRBJ2-5, with TRBD2 identical over 8 bases. V dropped 4 bases and J dropped 2; count of bases not matched to a gene: 10. This CDR3 is 16 amino acids long. The V gene's germline CDR1 is SGHRS and CDR2 YFSETQ. The CDR3 bases are TGCGCCAGCAGCCGGGGACCGGGACTAGGGCAAGAGACCCAGTACTTC. Encoded protein: CASSRGPGLGQETQYF. Full variable domain (outside the CDR3, taken from reference TRBV5-1 and TRBJ2-5): KAGVTQTPRYLIKTRGQQVTLSCSPISGHRSVSWYQQTPGQGLQFLFEYFSETQRNKGNFPGRFSGRQFSNSRSEMNVSTLELGDSALYLCASSRGPGLGQETQYFGPGTRLLVL.

This clonotype was counted many times. The rearrangement joins TRBV5-1 to TRBJ2-1; 8 bases line up with TRBD1. The J segment lost 4 bases and the V segment lost 2 bases, leaving 5 bases of the junction unmatched. Germline lookup yields CDR1 SGHRS and CDR2 YFSETQ. This CDR3 is built from 15 residues. As DNA, the CDR3 is TGCGCCAGCAGCTTACAGGGGGGAGGATACAATGAGCAGTTCTTC. It codes for CASSLQGGGYNEQFF.

This clonotype was counted a few times. This rearrangement joins TRBV6-2 or TRBV6-3 to TRBJ2-1; 8 bases match TRBD2. This CDR3 is 14 amino acids long. Germline V gives CDR1 MNHEY, CDR2 SVGEGT. The J segment lost 6 bases and the V segment lost 10 bases, leaving 11 bases of the junction unmatched. Here the CDR3 reads CATGRGAASNEQFF. As DNA, the CDR3 is TGTGCCACCGGGAGGGGGGCAGCCAGCAATGAGCAGTTCTTC.

The chain links TRBV12-3 or TRBV12-4 to TRBJ2-5; TRBD1 agrees at 10 bases. The CDR3 loop spans 14 amino acids. Trimming removed 6 bases from V and 5 bases from J; junction bases left unmatched: 6. In DNA, the CDR3 is TGTGCCAGCAGCATCGACAGGGGGCATGAGACCCAGTACTTC. It codes for CASSIDRGHETQYF.

This clonotype has more than one count but fewer than ten. This chain uses TRBV20-1 with TRBJ2-1, with TRBD1 as a possible D gene (6 bases). CDR1 and CDR2 from the germline V gene are DFQATT and SNEGSKA (reference sequence). The V end was cut by 5 bases, the J end by 6 bases, with 17 bases between. The CDR3 runs 14 residues. CDR3 nucleotides: TGCAGTGCTGAACAGGGTCCTTTGCCCAATGAGCAGTTCTTC. Residues: CSAEQGPLPNEQFF.

This clonotype was observed many times. V gene TRBV25-1 combines with J gene TRBJ1-6; unclear D gene. V lost 1 base, J lost 10 bases, and 11 bases lay in between. The length of the CDR3 is 14 residues. Germline CDR1 is MGHDK and CDR2 is SYGVNS. This CDR3 reads CASSELKGNSPLHF. Written as DNA, the CDR3 is TGTGCCAGCAGTGAATTGAAAGGGAACTCACCCCTCCACTTT.

The CDR3 loop is CAIRATESYEQYF. CDR3 DNA: TGTGCCATCAGGGCTACAGAATCCTACGAGCAGTACTTC. This chain uses TRBV10-3 with TRBJ2-7, with D unresolved. V lost 6 bases and J lost 1, with 10 bases in between. In germline, CDR1 is ENHRY, CDR2 SYGVKD. The CDR3 runs 13 residues.

This clonotype has ten or more counts. The genes are TRBV12-3 or TRBV12-4 and TRBJ2-1; D is tentatively TRBD1 or TRBD2 (5 bases each). Between the trimmed V and J ends, which lost 3 bases and 10 bases, there was a span of 10 bases. CDR3 length: 12 residues. The CDR3 bases are TGTGCCAGCAGTTTTCTGGGGGACGAGCAGTTCTTC. Amino acids: CASSFLGDEQFF.

This clonotype was seen only a few times. The chain uses TRBV6-1 and TRBJ1-2; D unclear. Trimming pared 6 bases from V and 1 base from J, leaving 18 bases between. Germline CDR1 is MNHNS and CDR2 is SASEGT. The CDR3 runs 16 residues. This CDR3 reads CASSSGWAGSNYGYTF. For the CDR3, the DNA is TGTGCCAGCAGCTCCGGATGGGCGGGCAGTAACTATGGCTACACCTTC.

This clonotype came up a few times. The chain is built from TRBV29-1 and TRBJ2-1, with 12 bases aligning to TRBD2. Germline-derived CDR1 and CDR2 are SQVTM and ANQGSEA. The CDR3 has 14 residues. The CDR3 loop reads CSALLAGGGNEQFF. CDR3 DNA: TGCAGTGCCCTCCTAGCGGGAGGGGGGAATGAGCAGTTCTTC.

The V call is TRBV5-1, the J call TRBJ2-1, with D perhaps TRBD1 (6 bases). CDR3 length equals 13 residues. V shed 4 bases and J shed 7 bases, with 12 bases lying between them. Germline lookup yields CDR1 SGHRS and CDR2 YFSETQ. The CDR3 region has the DNA TGCGCCAGCAGCCCTGACAGGATAAATGAGCAGTTCTTC. It translates to CASSPDRINEQFF.